The clone carrying this T cell receptor beta chain was seen once. Assay: immunoSEQ multiplex PCR; the TCRdb copy retains only in-frame clones and omits some. In the table there are fewer than 110,000 clones, around 91% of which are singletons. The length of the CDR3 is 15 residues. The V and J ends lost 5 bases and 3 bases, in that order; junction bases with no gene match: 7. Per germline, CDR1 SGHVS and CDR2 FQNEAQ. The sample comes from a study of T cell changes during pregnancy in multiple sclerosis. The sequences come from peripheral blood, collected after pregnancy. This chain connects TRBV7-8 to TRBJ1-5; 7 bases match TRBD1. The source is a female donor with multiple sclerosis, enrolled in a pregnancy study. The CDR3: CASSLRGTYNQPQHF. The CDR3 DNA reads as TGTGCCAGCAGCCTCAGGGGGACTTACAATCAGCCCCAGCATTTT.